The rows below give T cell receptor beta chains drawn from one sample of a study of CD8 T cells in Susac syndrome. TCRdb reprocessed the immunoSEQ multiplex PCR reads via MiXCR and lists one record per CDR3 protein. The profile shows roughly 50,000 distinct CDR3 sequences, approximately 92% of them singletons. Sequenced sample: CD8+ T cells from PBMCs. The source is a human donor in good health. The CDR3 runs from the conserved cysteine through the conserved F or W. Each record gives: clone size, D gene, V gene, J gene, CDR3 DNA, CDR3 protein. The D gene is left open where the match is weak. Some rows have no size entry. The others give once, few or many, or a class for an expanded clone.

-	-	TRBV5-6	TRBJ2-2	TGTGCCAGCAGCTTGATCTGGACAGCCGCGAACACCGGGGAGCTGTTTTTT	CASSLIWTAANTGELFF
-	TRBD1	TRBV7-9	TRBJ1-1	TGTGCCAGCAGCTCAAGGACAGGGCTGAACACTGAAGCTTTCTTT	CASSSRTGLNTEAFF
-	TRBD2	TRBV5-1	TRBJ2-1	TGCGCCAGCAGCCCAACGGGACTACCGTCACACAATGAGCAGTTCTTC	CASSPTGLPSHNEQFF
-	TRBD1	TRBV19	TRBJ1-1	TGTGCCAGTAGTGTTTCGACAGGGGGCGCGGCTGAAGCTTTCTTT	CASSVSTGGAAEAFF
-	-	TRBV29-1	TRBJ1-1	TGCAGCGTTGCGGGAGGGACTAACACTGAAGCTTTCTTT	CSVAGGTNTEAFF
once	-	TRBV7-8	TRBJ2-3	TGTGCCAGCAGCCTTTGGGGGAGCACAGATACGCAGTATTTT	CASSLWGSTDTQYF
-	TRBD2	TRBV3-1	TRBJ2-7	TGTGCCAGCAGCCAAGATGGAAGCGGGATGGTCTCCTACGAGCAGTACTTC	CASSQDGSGMVSYEQYF
-	-	TRBV14	TRBJ2-7	TGTGCCAGCATCGCTATCGGCGAGCAGTACTTC	CASIAIGEQYF
-	-	TRBV30	TRBJ2-2	TGTGCCTGGAGTTCCGTAAACGGGGAGCTGTTTTTT	CAWSSVNGELFF
-	TRBD1	TRBV10-3	TRBJ1-2	TGTGCCATCCCAGGGGGACAGGGCGGCTACACCTTC	CAIPGGQGGYTF
-	TRBD2	TRBV6-5	TRBJ2-7	TGTGCCAGCAGTTACTCTTTCCTAGCGGGAGACGTATTC	CASSYSFLAGDVF
few	-	TRBV29-1	TRBJ2-7	TGCAGCGTTGTAGGCCTGGGCACCTACGAGCAGTACTTC	CSVVGLGTYEQYF
-	-	TRBV12-3/TRBV12-4	TRBJ2-5	TGTGCCAGCAGTTTAGAATCGGAGACCCAGTACTTC	CASSLESETQYF
-	TRBD2	TRBV18	TRBJ2-2	TGTGCCAGCTCACCTAAGACTAGCGGGCTGAACACCGGGGAGCTGTTTTTT	CASSPKTSGLNTGELFF
-	TRBD2	TRBV5-4	TRBJ2-1	TGTGCCAGCAGCCCTCGACTAGCGGATCCGGACGGCGATGAGCAGTTCTTC	CASSPRLADPDGDEQFF
-	TRBD1	TRBV9	TRBJ2-5	TGTGCCAGCAGCGTATATTCACAGGGGTTTTCAGAGACCCAGTACTTC	CASSVYSQGFSETQYF
-	-	TRBV20-1	TRBJ2-7	TGCAGTGCTAGGGACAACTACGAGCAGTACTTC	CSARDNYEQYF
-	TRBD2	TRBV4-1	TRBJ2-1	TGCGCCAGCAGCGGGACTAGCCCTAGTGAGCAGTTCTTC	CASSGTSPSEQFF
once	-	TRBV2	TRBJ2-1	TGTGCCAGCAGTGGGCCGGGGCTTAACAATGAGCAGTTCTTC	CASSGPGLNNEQFF
-	-	TRBV12-3/TRBV12-4	TRBJ2-1	TGTGCCAGCAGTTTGGACGGGAGCGTCAATGAGCAGTTCTTC	CASSLDGSVNEQFF
-	-	TRBV19	TRBJ2-1	TGTGCCAGTAGATTGCGAGGAAGCAATGAGCAGTTCTTC	CASRLRGSNEQFF
-	TRBD1	TRBV3-1	TRBJ2-6	TGTGCCAGCAGTAGACCGGGACAGTTTAACTCTGGGGCCAACGTCCTGACTTTC	CASSRPGQFNSGANVLTF
-	-	TRBV6-1	TRBJ2-7	TGTGCCAGCAGAGACACTCGTCTATCCTACGAGCAGTACTTC	CASRDTRLSYEQYF
-	-	TRBV2	TRBJ2-7	TGTGCCAGCAGTGGGACAGACCACCCTTACGAGCAGTACTTC	CASSGTDHPYEQYF
-	-	TRBV12-3/TRBV12-4	TRBJ2-1	TGTGCCAGCAGTTCCCCCGGGGAGGAGCAGTTCTTC	CASSSPGEEQFF
-	-	TRBV7-2	TRBJ1-2	TGTGCCAGCAGCTTGGGATCCGAAAGGGTTTCTAACTATGGCTACACCTTC	CASSLGSERVSNYGYTF
-	TRBD2	TRBV27	TRBJ2-7	TGTGCCAGCAGTTTTGGACTAGCTGGATACGAGCAGTACTTC	CASSFGLAGYEQYF
-	TRBD2	TRBV19	TRBJ2-1	TGTGCCAGTAGTGGGGGACTAGAGGGCTATGAGCAGTTCTTC	CASSGGLEGYEQFF
-	TRBD2	TRBV9	TRBJ2-1	TGTGCCAGCAGCCCGGGACTAGCGGGAGGTTTCTCCTACAATGAGCAGTTCTTC	CASSPGLAGGFSYNEQFF
once	-	TRBV18	TRBJ1-2	TGTGCCAGCTCACCTACCGGGGGTGGCTACACCTTC	CASSPTGGGYTF
-	-	TRBV12-3/TRBV12-4	TRBJ2-1	TGTGCCAGCAGCCTTAACAATGAGCAGTTCTTC	CASSLNNEQFF
-	TRBD2	TRBV24-1	TRBJ2-2	TGTGCCACCAGTGATGGGACTAGCCTAGCCGGGGAGCTGTTTTTT	CATSDGTSLAGELFF
-	-	TRBV18	TRBJ2-7	TGTGCCAGCTCATTATGGACGGCCAGCTCCTACGAGCAGTACTTC	CASSLWTASSYEQYF
-	TRBD1	TRBV6-5	TRBJ1-1	TGTGCCAGCAGTGACCGCCCGACAGGGTCTGAAGCTTTCTTT	CASSDRPTGSEAFF
-	-	TRBV7-9	TRBJ2-1	TGTGCCAGCAGCTACCGAAGCGCGGGAATCTACAATGAGCAGTTCTTC	CASSYRSAGIYNEQFF
-	-	TRBV30	TRBJ1-4	TGTGCCTGGAGCTGGGCCCATGAAAAACTGTTTTTT	CAWSWAHEKLFF
-	TRBD1	TRBV9	TRBJ1-1	TGTGCCAGCAGCCCCGTCACAGGGGGGGACACTGAAGCTTTCTTT	CASSPVTGGDTEAFF
few	-	TRBV10-3	TRBJ2-7	TGTGCCATCAGTGAAGACACCTACGAGCAGTACTTC	CAISEDTYEQYF
-	-	TRBV4-1	TRBJ2-4	TGCGCCAGCAGCCAGGCCGCCACAGAAAACATTCAGTACTTC	CASSQAATENIQYF
-	-	TRBV2	TRBJ1-4	TGTGCCAGCAGTGAAGCGGCAGGGGAGGAGATGGGTGAAAAACTGTTTTTT	CASSEAAGEEMGEKLFF
-	-	TRBV18	TRBJ2-7	TGTGCCAGCTCACCTCAAGGGTATGATAGCTCCTACGAGCAGTACTTC	CASSPQGYDSSYEQYF
-	TRBD1	TRBV12-5	TRBJ1-2	TGTGCTAGTGGTTTGTTAATCAGGACAGGGGGTGGCTACACCTTC	CASGLLIRTGGGYTF
-	-	TRBV7-9	TRBJ1-1	TGTGCCAGCGGGATGGGGGTTTTAGCTTTCTTT	CASGMGVLAFF
-	-	TRBV2	TRBJ2-3	TGTGCCAGCATGCCGACTCCCGATACGCAGTATTTT	CASMPTPDTQYF
-	-	TRBV4-3	TRBJ2-1	TGCGCCAGCAGCCGCGCGCCCCTGAGGGAGGAGCAGTTCTTC	CASSRAPLREEQFF
-	TRBD2	TRBV29-1	TRBJ2-2	TGCAGCGTTGCTCTAGCGGGGCTGCTGAACACCGGGGAGCTGTTTTTT	CSVALAGLLNTGELFF
-	-	TRBV5-5	TRBJ1-2	TGTGCCAGCAGCCCCAGGGGACTCCAAGAAGGCTACACCTTC	CASSPRGLQEGYTF
once	TRBD2	TRBV7-9	TRBJ2-1	TGTGCCAGCAGCTCAGGACTAGGGGCCCTCAATGAGCAGTTCTTC	CASSSGLGALNEQFF
few	TRBD2	TRBV12-3/TRBV12-4	TRBJ2-1	TGTGCCAGCAGTTTATGGCAAGCGGGAGTGAACCCCTCCTACAATGAGCAGTTCTTC	CASSLWQAGVNPSYNEQFF
once	-	TRBV14	TRBJ2-2	TGTGCCAGCAGCCAAGATCGGCGCGGGGAGCTGTTTTTT	CASSQDRRGELFF
-	TRBD2	TRBV19	TRBJ2-7	TGTGCCAGTAGTATCCGTCGTAGCGGGAGTTACGAGCAGTACTTC	CASSIRRSGSYEQYF
-	-	TRBV19	TRBJ1-1	TGTGCCAGTAGTATAGGGCCTCGGGAGACCTACACTGAAGCTTTCTTT	CASSIGPRETYTEAFF
-	TRBD2	TRBV27	TRBJ2-2	TGTGCCAGCAGTTTGCTAGCGGGAGCGTCCGGACCCGGGGAGCTGTTTTTT	CASSLLAGASGPGELFF
-	-	TRBV5-5	TRBJ2-7	TGTGCCAGCAGCTTGGGAAAGCGGGCCTACGAGCAGTACTTC	CASSLGKRAYEQYF
-	TRBD1	TRBV7-9	TRBJ2-5	TGTGCCAGCAGCTCTCAAGGACAGGGGGCCCAAGAGACCCAGTACTTC	CASSSQGQGAQETQYF